The TCR beta chain under discussion was sequenced for a study of T cells after yellow fever vaccination. TCRdb re-analysed the 5' RACE reads in MiXCR, keeping a single row per CDR3 protein. Among approximately 550,000 distinct CDR3 sequences listed, less than 15% were seen once. The germline gives CDR1 DFQATT, CDR2 SNEGSKA (reference sequence). Trimming removed 6 bases from V and 9 bases from J, with 15 bases in between. This CDR3 is 13 amino acids long. V is TRBV20-1 and J is TRBJ1-6; D perhaps matches TRBD1 (6 bases). The receptor was isolated from a young man who received the YFV17D yellow fever vaccine. Source: PBMCs, taken on the day of the yellow fever booster vaccination. In DNA form, the CDR3 reads TGCAGTGCCAATACAGGGAACGGTTCACCCCTCCACTTT. Its protein is CSANTGNGSPLHF.